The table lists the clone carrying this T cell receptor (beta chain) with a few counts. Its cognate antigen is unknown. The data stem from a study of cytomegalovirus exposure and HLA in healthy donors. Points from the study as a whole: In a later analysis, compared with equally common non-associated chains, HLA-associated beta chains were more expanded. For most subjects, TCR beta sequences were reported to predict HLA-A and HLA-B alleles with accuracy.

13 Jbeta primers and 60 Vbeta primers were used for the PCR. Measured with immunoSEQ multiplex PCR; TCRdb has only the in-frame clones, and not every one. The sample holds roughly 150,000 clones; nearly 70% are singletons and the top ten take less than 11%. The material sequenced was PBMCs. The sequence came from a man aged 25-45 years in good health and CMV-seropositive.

The CDR3 coding sequence is TGTGCTAGTGCCCCGGGGTGGGACACTGAAGCTTTCTTT. It specifies CASAPGWDTEAFF. This rearrangement joins TRBV12-5 to TRBJ1-1; D not certain. V was clipped by 7 bases and J by 3 bases, with 12 bases between them. This CDR3 contains 13 residues. Germline loops: CDR1 LGHNT, CDR2 FRNRAP.